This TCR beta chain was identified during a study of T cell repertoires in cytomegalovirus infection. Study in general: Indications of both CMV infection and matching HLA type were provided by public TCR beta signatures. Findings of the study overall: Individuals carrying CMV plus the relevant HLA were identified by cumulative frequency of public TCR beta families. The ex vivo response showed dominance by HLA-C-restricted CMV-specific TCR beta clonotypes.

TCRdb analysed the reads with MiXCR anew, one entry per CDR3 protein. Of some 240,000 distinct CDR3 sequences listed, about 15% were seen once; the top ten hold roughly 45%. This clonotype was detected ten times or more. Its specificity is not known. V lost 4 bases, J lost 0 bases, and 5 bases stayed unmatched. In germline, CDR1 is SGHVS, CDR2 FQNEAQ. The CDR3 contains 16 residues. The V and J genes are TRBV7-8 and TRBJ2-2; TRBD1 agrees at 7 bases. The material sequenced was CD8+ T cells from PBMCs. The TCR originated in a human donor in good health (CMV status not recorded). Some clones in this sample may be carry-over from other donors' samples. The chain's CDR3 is CASSYGTAPNTGELFF. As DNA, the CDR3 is TGTGCCAGCAGCTACGGGACAGCCCCGAACACCGGGGAGCTGTTTTTT.